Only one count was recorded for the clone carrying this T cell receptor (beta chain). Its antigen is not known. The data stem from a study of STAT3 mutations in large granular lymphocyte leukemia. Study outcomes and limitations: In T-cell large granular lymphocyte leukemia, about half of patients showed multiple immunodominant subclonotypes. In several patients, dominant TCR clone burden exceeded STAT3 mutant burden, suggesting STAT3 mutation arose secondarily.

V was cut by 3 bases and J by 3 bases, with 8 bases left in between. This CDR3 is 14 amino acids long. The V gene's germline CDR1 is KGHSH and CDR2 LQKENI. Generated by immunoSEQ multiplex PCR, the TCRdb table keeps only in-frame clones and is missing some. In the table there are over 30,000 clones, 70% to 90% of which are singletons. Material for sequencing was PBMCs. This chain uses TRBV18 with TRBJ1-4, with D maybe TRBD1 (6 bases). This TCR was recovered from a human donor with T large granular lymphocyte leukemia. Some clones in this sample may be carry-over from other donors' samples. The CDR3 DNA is TGTGCCAGCTCACCGGGGGCGGCTAATGAAAAACTGTTTTTT. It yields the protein CASSPGAANEKLFF.